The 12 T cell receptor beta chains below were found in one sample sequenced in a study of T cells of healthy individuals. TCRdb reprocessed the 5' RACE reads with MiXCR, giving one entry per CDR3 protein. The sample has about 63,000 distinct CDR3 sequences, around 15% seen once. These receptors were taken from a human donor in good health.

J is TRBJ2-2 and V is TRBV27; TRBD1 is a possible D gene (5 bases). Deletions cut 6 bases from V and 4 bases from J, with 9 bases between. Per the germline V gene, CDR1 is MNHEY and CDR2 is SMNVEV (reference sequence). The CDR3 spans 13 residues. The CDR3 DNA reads TGTGCCAGCAGGGGGCCGGGCACCGGGGAGCTGTTTTTT. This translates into CASRGPGTGELFF.

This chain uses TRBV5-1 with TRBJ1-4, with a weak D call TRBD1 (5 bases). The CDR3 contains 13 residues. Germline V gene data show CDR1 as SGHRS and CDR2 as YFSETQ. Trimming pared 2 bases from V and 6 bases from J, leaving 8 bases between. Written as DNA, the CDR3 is TGCGCCAGCAGCTTTGGAGGGGATGAAAAACTGTTTTTT. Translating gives CASSFGGDEKLFF. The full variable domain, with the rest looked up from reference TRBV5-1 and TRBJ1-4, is KAGVTQTPRYLIKTRGQQVTLSCSPISGHRSVSWYQQTPGQGLQFLFEYFSETQRNKGNFPGRFSGRQFSNSRSEMNVSTLELGDSALYLCASSFGGDEKLFFGSGTQLSVL.

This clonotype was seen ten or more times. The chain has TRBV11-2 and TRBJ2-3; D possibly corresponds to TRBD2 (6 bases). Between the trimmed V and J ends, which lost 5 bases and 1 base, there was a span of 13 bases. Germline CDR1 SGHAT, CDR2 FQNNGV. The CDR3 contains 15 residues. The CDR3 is CASSIRGTGTDTQYF. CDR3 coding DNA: TGTGCCAGCAGCATTCGGGGGACGGGCACAGATACGCAGTATTTT. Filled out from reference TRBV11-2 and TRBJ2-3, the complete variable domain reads EAGVAQSPRYKIIEKRQSVAFWCNPISGHATLYWYQQILGQGPKLLIQFQNNGVVDDSQLPKDRFSAERLKGVDSTLKIQPAKLEDSAVYLCASSIRGTGTDTQYFGPGTRLTVL.

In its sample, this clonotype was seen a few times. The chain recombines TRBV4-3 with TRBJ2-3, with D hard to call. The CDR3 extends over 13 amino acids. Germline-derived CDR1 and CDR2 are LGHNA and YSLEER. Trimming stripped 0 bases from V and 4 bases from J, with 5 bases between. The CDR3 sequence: CASSQELPDTQYF. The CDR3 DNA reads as TGCGCCAGCAGCCAAGAGCTGCCAGATACGCAGTATTTT.

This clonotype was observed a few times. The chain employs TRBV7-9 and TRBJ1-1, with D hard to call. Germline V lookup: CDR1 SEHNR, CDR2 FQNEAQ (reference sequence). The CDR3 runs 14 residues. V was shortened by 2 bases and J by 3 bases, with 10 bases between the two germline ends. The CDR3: CASSLSVSYTEAFF. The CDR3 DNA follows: TGTGCCAGCAGCTTATCCGTAAGTTACACTGAAGCTTTCTTT.

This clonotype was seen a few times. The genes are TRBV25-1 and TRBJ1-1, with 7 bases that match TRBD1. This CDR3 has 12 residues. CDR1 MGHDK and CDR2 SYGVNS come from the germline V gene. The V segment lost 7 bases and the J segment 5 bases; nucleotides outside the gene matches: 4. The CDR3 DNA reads TGTGCCAGCACAATACAGGGGACTGAAGCTTTCTTT. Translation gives CASTIQGTEAFF.

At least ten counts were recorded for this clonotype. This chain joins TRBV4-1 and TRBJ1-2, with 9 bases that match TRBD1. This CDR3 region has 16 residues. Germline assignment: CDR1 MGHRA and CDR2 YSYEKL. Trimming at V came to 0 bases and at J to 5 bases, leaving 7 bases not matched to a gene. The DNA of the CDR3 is TGCGCCAGCAGCCAAGAAAGGGGACAGGGAGGTTATGGCTACACCTTC. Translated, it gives CASSQERGQGGYGYTF.

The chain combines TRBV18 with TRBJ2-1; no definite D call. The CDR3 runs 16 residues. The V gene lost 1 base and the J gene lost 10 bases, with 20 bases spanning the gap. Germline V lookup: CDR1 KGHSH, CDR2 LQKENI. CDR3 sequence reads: CASSPHLPESRNEQFF. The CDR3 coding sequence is TGTGCCAGCTCACCACATCTGCCGGAATCGAGGAACGAGCAGTTCTTC.

The CDR3 nucleotides read TGCGCCAGCAGCCACGACTGGGGTGAGCAGTTCTTC. Protein sequence: CASSHDWGEQFF. This chain uses TRBV4-1 with TRBJ2-1; D is ambiguous. The CDR3 extends over 12 amino acids. Germline assignment: CDR1 MGHRA and CDR2 YSYEKL. V lost 3 bases and J lost 9, with 9 bases in between.

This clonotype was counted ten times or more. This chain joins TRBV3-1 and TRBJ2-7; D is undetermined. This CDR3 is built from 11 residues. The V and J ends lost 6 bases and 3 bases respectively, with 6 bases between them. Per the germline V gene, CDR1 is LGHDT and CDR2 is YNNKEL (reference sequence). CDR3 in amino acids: CASSLNYEQYF. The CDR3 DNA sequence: TGTGCCAGCAGTCTCAACTACGAGCAGTACTTC.

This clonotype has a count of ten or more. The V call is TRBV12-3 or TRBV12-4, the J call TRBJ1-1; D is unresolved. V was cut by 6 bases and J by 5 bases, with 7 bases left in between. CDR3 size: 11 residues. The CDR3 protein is CASRMGTEAFF. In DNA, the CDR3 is TGTGCCAGCAGAATGGGAACTGAAGCTTTCTTT.

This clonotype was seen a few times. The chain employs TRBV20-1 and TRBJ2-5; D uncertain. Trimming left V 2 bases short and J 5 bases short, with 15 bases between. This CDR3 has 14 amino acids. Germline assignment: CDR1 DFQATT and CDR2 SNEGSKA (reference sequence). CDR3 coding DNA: TGCAGTGCTAGAAGCAATAGAGGTATCGAGACCCAGTACTTC. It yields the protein CSARSNRGIETQYF.